Listed here are 15 T cell receptor beta chains from one sample, sequenced in a study of cytomegalovirus exposure and HLA in healthy donors. The PCR made use of 60 Vbeta and 13 Jbeta primers. Profiling relied on immunoSEQ multiplex PCR, and the TCRdb table lists in-frame clones only, not all of them. The sample includes tens of thousands of clones, around four fifths of them seen just once. The specimen sequenced was PBMCs. These receptors were taken from a woman aged 25 to 39 in good health and CMV-seronegative.

The chain combines TRBV2 with TRBJ1-2, with 7 bases that match TRBD1. Germline V gives CDR1 SNHLY, CDR2 FYNNEI. The CDR3 length is 15 residues. Trimming took 1 base from V and 6 from J; bases not matched to a gene: 8. For the CDR3, the DNA is TGTGCCAGCAGTGAAGGAGACAGGGTATTGGATGGCTACACCTTC. Translation gives CASSEGDRVLDGYTF.

This chain uses TRBV30 with TRBJ1-2; 7 nucleotides line up with TRBD1. J gave up 2 bases and V 5 bases, and 8 bases lay outside the gene matches. Germline lookup yields CDR1 GTSNPN and CDR2 SVGIG (reference sequence). This CDR3 spans 14 amino acids. CDR3 bases: TGTGCCTGGGTCCGGGACAGCCTAAACTATGGCTACACCTTC. It translates to CAWVRDSLNYGYTF. Full variable domain (rest looked up from reference TRBV30 and TRBJ1-2): SQTIHQWPATLVQPVGSPLSLECTVEGTSNPNLYWYRQAAGRGLQLLFYSVGIGQISSEVPQNLSASRPQDRQFILSSKKLLLSDSGFYLCAWVRDSLNYGYTFGSGTRLTVV.

The chain recombines TRBV10-3 with TRBJ1-3; D is uncertain. Trimming took off 5 bases at V and 1 base at J, with 6 bases between the two ends. Germline lookup yields CDR1 ENHRY and CDR2 SYGVKD. The CDR3 is made up of 13 amino acids. This chain's CDR3 is CAISPVSGNTIYF. CDR3 nucleotides: TGTGCCATCAGTCCGGTGTCTGGAAACACCATATATTTT.

The chain couples TRBV30 to TRBJ2-3; D may be TRBD2 (6 bases). The germline CDR1 and CDR2 sequences are GTSNPN and SVGIG (reference sequence). The V end lost 2 bases, the J end lost 0 bases, and 6 bases lay between the germline ends. This CDR3 spans 13 amino acids. CDR3 protein: CAWSSGSTDTQYF. The CDR3 bases are TGTGCCTGGAGTAGCGGGAGCACAGATACGCAGTATTTT.

The chain combines TRBV6-1 with TRBJ1-6; perhaps TRBD1 as D (5 bases). The germline V and J ends were trimmed by 2 bases and 10 bases, with 15 bases remaining between them. CDR3 length: 15 amino acids. Germline CDR1 reads MNHNS; CDR2 reads SASEGT. CDR3 DNA: TGTGCCAGCAGTGAAAACTTGGGGGGGACCTCACCCCTCCACTTT. It encodes CASSENLGGTSPLHF.

The rearrangement links TRBV4-1 to TRBJ2-1, with D possibly being TRBD2 (6 bases). Germline V gives CDR1 MGHRA, CDR2 YSYEKL. Trimming removed 3 bases from V and 2 bases from J, with 11 bases in between. This CDR3 is 15 amino acids long. The CDR3 DNA follows: TGCGCCAGCAGCCATTCCCGGGGGACCTACAATGAGCAGTTCTTC. As protein: CASSHSRGTYNEQFF.

The chain couples TRBV4-1 to TRBJ2-3; 8 nucleotides agree with TRBD1. The CDR3 is 20 amino acids. The germline V gene has CDR1 MGHRA and CDR2 YSYEKL. Trimming took 2 bases from V and 2 from J; bases not matched to a gene: 18. Here the CDR3 DNA reads TGCGCCAGCAGCCAAACCCGGGACAGGACCGGGACCAGAGACACAGATACGCAGTATTTT. It is translated as CASSQTRDRTGTRDTDTQYF.

Written as DNA, the CDR3 is TGTGCCAGTACATTGAACACTGAAGCTTTCTTT. This codes for CASTLNTEAFF. The chain employs TRBV28 and TRBJ1-1; no firm D call. CDR1 is MDHEN and CDR2 is SYDVKM in the germline V gene. The V gene lost 9 bases and the J gene lost 0 bases, with 5 bases spanning the gap. This CDR3 region has 11 residues.

The chain uses TRBV29-1 and TRBJ1-1; weak D call: TRBD1 (6 bases). This CDR3 is 12 amino acids long. Trimming took 7 bases from V and 0 from J, leaving 9 bases between them. In germline, CDR1 is SQVTM, CDR2 ANQGSEA. CDR3 residues: CSAGQLNTEAFF. The CDR3 DNA reads TGCAGCGCCGGACAGTTGAACACTGAAGCTTTCTTT. Complete variable domain (other parts from reference TRBV29-1 and TRBJ1-1): SAVISQKPSRDICQRGTSLTIQCQVDSQVTMMFWYRQQPGQSLTLIATANQGSEATYESGFVIDKFPISRPNLTFSTLTVSNMSPEDSSIYLCSAGQLNTEAFFGQGTRLTVV.

V is TRBV4-1 and J is TRBJ1-6; no clear D. V lost 0 bases, J lost 4 bases, and 13 bases lay in between. Germline-derived CDR1 and CDR2 are MGHRA and YSYEKL. CDR3 size: 17 residues. CDR3 residues: CASSQDRVRYYNSPLHF. For the CDR3, the DNA is TGCGCCAGCAGCCAAGATAGAGTGCGGTATTATAATTCACCCCTCCACTTT.

The chain carries TRBV25-1 and TRBJ2-6, with D possibly being TRBD2 (6 bases). Trimming took 6 bases from V and 0 from J, leaving 9 bases between them. The CDR3 contains 15 residues. The germline gives CDR1 MGHDK, CDR2 SYGVNS. The CDR3 here is CASRTGDSGANVLTF. CDR3 DNA sequence: TGTGCCAGCAGGACGGGGGACTCTGGGGCCAACGTCCTGACTTTC.

V usage is TRBV15 and J usage is TRBJ1-5; D not certain. Germline lookup yields CDR1 LNHNV and CDR2 YYDKDF (reference sequence). The CDR3 consists of 15 residues. The V end lost 0 bases, the J end lost 7 bases, and 13 bases lay between the germline ends. CDR3 coding DNA: TGTGCCACCAGCAGAGATACCGGGGTAGGGCAGCCCCAGCATTTT. Its protein is CATSRDTGVGQPQHF.

This clone is categorized as medium-sized. The chain recombines TRBV6-4 with TRBJ2-1; 14 bases are shared with TRBD2. Looked up from germline, CDR1 is MRHNA and CDR2 is SNTAGT. V shed 0 bases and J 9 bases; nucleotides not matched to a gene: 1. The CDR3 runs to 15 residues. CDR3 residues: CASSDSTSGGAEQFF. CDR3 DNA sequence: TGTGCCAGCAGTGACTCGACTAGCGGGGGGGCTGAGCAGTTCTTC.

The genes are TRBV7-2 and TRBJ2-3; tentatively, D is TRBD2 (5 bases). CDR3 length: 16 residues. V was clipped by 3 bases and J by 4 bases, with 17 bases between them. Germline CDR1 is SGHTA and CDR2 is FQGNSA. The CDR3 protein is CASSFPPGSSSDTQYF. As DNA, the CDR3 is TGTGCCAGCAGCTTTCCTCCGGGATCTAGCTCAGATACGCAGTATTTT.

The chain has TRBV5-1 and TRBJ1-4, with D possibly TRBD1 on 5 matching bases. The ends were cut back, 5 bases at V and 8 bases at J, with 19 bases in the middle. CDR3 length: 15 amino acids. CDR1 SGHRS and CDR2 YFSETQ come from the germline V gene. The CDR3, as DNA: TGCGCCAGCAGGCTGGGCGAGACAGTTGGGGAAAAACTGTTTTTT. It translates to CASRLGETVGEKLFF.